The next 8 T cell receptor beta chains were all read from a single sample in a study of T cell repertoires in cytomegalovirus infection. MiXCR, run by TCRdb on the reads, gives a single entry per CDR3 protein. This sample has more than 500,000 distinct CDR3 sequences, with about 17% found just once. The sample consisted of CD8+ T cells from PBMCs. The receptors here all came from a human donor in good health (CMV status not recorded). Some clones in this sample may be carry-over from other donors' samples.

This clonotype came up many times. V and J are TRBV11-3 and TRBJ1-1; no firm D call. Trimming left V 0 bases short and J 2 bases short, with 4 bases between. Germline V gene lookup returns CDR1 SGHNT and CDR2 YENEEA. This CDR3 contains 13 residues. The CDR3 protein is CASSLESNTEAFF. CDR3 coding DNA: TGTGCCAGCAGCTTAGAATCAAACACTGAAGCTTTCTTT.

The gene calls are TRBV3-1 and TRBJ1-3; no clear D. The V and J ends lost 0 bases and 0 bases respectively, with 9 bases between them. CDR3 length equals 16 residues. Germline CDR1 LGHDT, CDR2 YNNKEL (reference sequence). DNA of the CDR3: TGTGCCAGCAGCCAAGATTTCCAGCCCTCTGGAAACACCATATATTTT. As protein: CASSQDFQPSGNTIYF. Supplemented by reference TRBV3-1 and TRBJ1-3, the full variable domain reads DTAVSQTPKYLVTQMGNDKSIKCEQNLGHDTMYWYKQDSKKFLKIMFSYNNKELIINETVPNRFSPKSPDKAHLNLHINSLELGDSAVYFCASSQDFQPSGNTIYFGEGSWLTVV.

The chain has TRBV6-1 and TRBJ2-1, with 7 bases that match TRBD1. This CDR3 spans 16 amino acids. V lost 6 bases, J lost 4 bases, and 12 bases stayed unmatched. Germline values: CDR1 MNHNS, CDR2 SASEGT. CDR3 in DNA: TGTGCCAGCAGCATATTGAGGACAGGCATTTACAATGAGCAGTTCTTC. Encoded protein: CASSILRTGIYNEQFF.

This clonotype appeared a few times. CDR3 in amino acids: CASSSSRDRGAEQYF. CDR3 DNA sequence: TGTGCCAGCAGTTCCTCTCGGGACAGGGGGGCCGAGCAGTACTTC. This chain connects TRBV27 to TRBJ2-7; 11 bases are shared with TRBD1. Germline loops: CDR1 MNHEY, CDR2 SMNVEV (reference sequence). The CDR3 has 15 amino acids. Trimming removed 4 bases from V and 6 bases from J; junction bases left unmatched: 8.

Turning to this clonotype: This may be a read error, as it is one base from a much larger clone. It is likely a read error, because the conserved phenylalanine at the end of the CDR3 is missing. The rearrangement uses TRBV11-2 and TRBJ1-1; no reliable D call. Germline values: CDR1 SGHAT, CDR2 FQNNGV. The CDR3 covers 12 residues. The V end lost 0 bases, the J end lost 5 bases, and 4 bases lay between the germline ends. CDR3: CASSLEETEAFY. CDR3 bases: TGTGCCAGCAGCTTAGAGGAGACTGAAGCTTTCTAT.

This clonotype has just a few counts. The chain joins TRBV7-9 to TRBJ1-3; no clear D gene. The V gene's germline CDR1 is SEHNR and CDR2 FQNEAQ (reference sequence). The V end lost 2 bases, the J end lost 4 bases, and 18 bases lay between the germline ends. CDR3 length equals 17 residues. CDR3 sequence reads: CASSLLDLRFRGNTIYF. CDR3 coding DNA: TGTGCCAGCAGCTTACTTGATCTTAGGTTTCGCGGAAACACCATATATTTT.

V usage is TRBV27 and J usage is TRBJ2-3; D may be TRBD1 (6 bases). With 3 bases removed from V and 2 bases from J, the gap between germline ends came to 21 bases. The germline CDR1 and CDR2 sequences are MNHEY and SMNVEV (reference sequence). The CDR3 is 18 amino acids. CDR3 sequence (DNA): TGTGCCAGCAGTTTGGAGTTTGGGGGCAGAACCCCCACAGATACGCAGTATTTT. Translated: CASSLEFGGRTPTDTQYF.

This clonotype was counted many times. V and J are TRBV10-3 and TRBJ2-7; no clear D. This CDR3 contains 16 residues. CDR1 and CDR2 from the germline V gene are ENHRY and SYGVKD. The germline V and J ends were trimmed by 2 bases and 3 bases, with 17 bases remaining between them. CDR3 in amino acids: CAISEVTERKFYEQYF. The CDR3 DNA is TGTGCCATCAGTGAGGTAACAGAGCGAAAATTCTACGAGCAGTACTTC.